The clone carrying this T cell receptor (beta chain) was detected only once. Its antigen is unknown. The record originates from a study of radiotherapy plus CTLA-4 blockade in lung cancer. Overall study: There were objective responses in 15% to 20% of patients, and around 31% had disease control.

TCRdb keeps only in-frame clones here, not all; method: immunoSEQ multiplex PCR. The sample contains about 59,000 clones, around 76% of which appear only once. With ipilimumab providing CTLA-4 blockade, focal radiation was administered to patients who had chemo-refractory metastatic non-small-cell lung cancer. Trimming shortened V by 8 bases and J by 5 bases, and 15 bases separated the two germline ends. There are 13 residues in the CDR3. Study-level findings and limits: Once radiotherapy plus ipilimumab had been given, TCR clones derived from tumor expanded in blood. Reports state that early shifts in blood T cell clones, with interferon-beta, best predicted response.

Sequenced here: peripheral blood, sampled from a patient treated with radiotherapy plus ipilimumab. The sequence was collected from a human donor with non-small cell lung cancer who had a complete response to radiotherapy plus ipilimumab. The chain joins TRBV23-1 to TRBJ2-5; possibly TRBD1 for D (5 bases). TRBV23-1 is an ORF, with its function uncertain. For the CDR3, the DNA is TGCGCCAGCGGTGTGGGGCAATTGGAGACCCAGTACTTC. The encoded protein is CASGVGQLETQYF.